Described below is a single T cell receptor beta chain sequence and its context. The data belong to a study of technical replicates of blood from a handful of donors. The data were produced by immunoSEQ multiplex PCR, yet TCRdb's version contains in-frame clones alone and is incomplete. Here the sample spans tens of thousands of clones, about 96% being singletons. The ends were cut back, 4 bases at V and 0 bases at J, with 10 bases in the middle. Per germline, CDR1 SGHRS and CDR2 YFSETQ. This CDR3 spans 14 amino acids. The clonotype comes from a human donor in good health. This sequence joins TRBV5-1 and TRBJ1-2; tentatively, D is TRBD1 (5 bases). The sample taken for sequencing was T cells isolated from PBMCs. The CDR3 reads CASSPDTSNYGYTF. The CDR3 DNA reads as TGCGCCAGCAGCCCGGACACCTCTAACTATGGCTACACCTTC.